This T cell receptor beta chain is drawn from a study of blood T cells in healthy people across ages. The second PCR ran roughly 7 to 12 cycles with a sample-barcoded 5' primer and J-beta primers. TCRdb used MiXCR to reprocess the 5' RACE reads, holding one entry per CDR3 protein. The sample includes 1.5 million or so distinct CDR3 sequences, about 40% of them seen just once. The CDR3 is 20 residues long. The germline CDR1 and CDR2 sequences are SGHTA and FQGNSA. V lost 5 bases, J lost 4 bases, and 17 bases stayed unmatched. About this clonotype itself: Antigen: not known.

Points from the study as a whole: The authors considered diversity estimates from one million T cells to be underestimates. Both higher diversity and more naive CD4+ cells marked long-lived donors when set against aged donors. Older age went with lower TCR beta diversity per million T cells, in a roughly linear way. The percentage of naive T cells correlated strongly with TCR beta diversity.

The TCR was taken from a woman under 30 in good health. V and J are TRBV7-2 and TRBJ2-3, with 14 bases identical to TRBD2. Sequencing used blood. The CDR3 loop reads CASSLRTIGTSGRAPDTQYF. The CDR3 region has the DNA TGTGCCAGCAGCCTACGAACAATTGGGACTAGCGGGAGAGCCCCAGATACGCAGTATTTT.